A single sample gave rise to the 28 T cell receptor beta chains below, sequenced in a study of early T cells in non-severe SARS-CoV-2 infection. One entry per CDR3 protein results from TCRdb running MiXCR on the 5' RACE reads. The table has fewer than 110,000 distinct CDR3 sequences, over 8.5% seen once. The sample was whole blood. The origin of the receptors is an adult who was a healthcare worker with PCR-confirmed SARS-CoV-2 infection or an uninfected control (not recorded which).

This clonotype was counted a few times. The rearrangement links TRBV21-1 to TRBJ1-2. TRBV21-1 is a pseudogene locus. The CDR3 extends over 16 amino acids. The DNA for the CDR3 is TGTGCCAGCAGCAAAGGACTCGGGAGGGTGTCTTATGGCTACACCTTC. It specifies CASSKGLGRVSYGYTF.

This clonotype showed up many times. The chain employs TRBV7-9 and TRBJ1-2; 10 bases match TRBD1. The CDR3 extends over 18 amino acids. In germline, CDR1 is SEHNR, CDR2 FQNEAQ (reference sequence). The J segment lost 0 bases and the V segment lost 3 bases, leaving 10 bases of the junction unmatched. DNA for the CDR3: TGTGCCAGCAGCTTTTGCGGGACAGGGGTCTCAGCTAACTATGGCTACACCTTC. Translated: CASSFCGTGVSANYGYTF.

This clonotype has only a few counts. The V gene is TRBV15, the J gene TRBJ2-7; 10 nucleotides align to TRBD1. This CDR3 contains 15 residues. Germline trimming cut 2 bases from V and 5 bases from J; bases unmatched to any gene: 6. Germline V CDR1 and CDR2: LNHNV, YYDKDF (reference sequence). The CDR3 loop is CATSRWTGGTDEQYF. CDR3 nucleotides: TGTGCCACCAGCAGATGGACAGGGGGGACAGACGAGCAGTACTTC.

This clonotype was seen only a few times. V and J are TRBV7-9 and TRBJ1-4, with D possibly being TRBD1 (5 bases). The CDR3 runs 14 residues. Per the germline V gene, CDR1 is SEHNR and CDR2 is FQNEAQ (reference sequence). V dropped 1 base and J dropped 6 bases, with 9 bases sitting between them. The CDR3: CASSLDGGYEKLFF. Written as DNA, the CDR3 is TGTGCCAGCAGCTTAGATGGGGGATATGAAAAACTGTTTTTT.

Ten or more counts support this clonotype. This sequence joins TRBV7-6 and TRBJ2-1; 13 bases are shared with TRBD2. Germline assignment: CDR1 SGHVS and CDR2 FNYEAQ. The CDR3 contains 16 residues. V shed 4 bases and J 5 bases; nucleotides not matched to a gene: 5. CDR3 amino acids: CASSSWTSGGDNEQFF. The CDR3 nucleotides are TGTGCCAGCAGCTCGTGGACTAGCGGGGGAGACAATGAGCAGTTCTTC.

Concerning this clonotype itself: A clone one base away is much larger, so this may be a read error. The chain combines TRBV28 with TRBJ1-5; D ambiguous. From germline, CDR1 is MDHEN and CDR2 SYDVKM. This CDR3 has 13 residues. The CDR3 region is CASQVHLDQPHHF. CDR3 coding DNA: TGTGCCAGTCAGGTCCACCTCGATCAGCCCCACCATTTT.

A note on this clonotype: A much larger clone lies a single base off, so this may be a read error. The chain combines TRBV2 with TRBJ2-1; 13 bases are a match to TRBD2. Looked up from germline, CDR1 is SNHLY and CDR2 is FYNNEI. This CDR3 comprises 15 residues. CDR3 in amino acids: CTSNTGLAGVNEQFF. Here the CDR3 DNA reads TGTACCAGCAATACTGGACTAGCGGGAGTAAACGAGCAGTTCTTC.

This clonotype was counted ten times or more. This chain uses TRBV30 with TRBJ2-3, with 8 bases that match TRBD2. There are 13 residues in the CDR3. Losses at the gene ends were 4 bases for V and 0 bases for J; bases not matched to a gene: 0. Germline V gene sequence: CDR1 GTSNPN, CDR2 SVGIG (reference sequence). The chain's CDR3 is CAWTSGSTDTQYF. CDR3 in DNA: TGTGCCTGGACTAGCGGGAGCACAGATACGCAGTATTTT.

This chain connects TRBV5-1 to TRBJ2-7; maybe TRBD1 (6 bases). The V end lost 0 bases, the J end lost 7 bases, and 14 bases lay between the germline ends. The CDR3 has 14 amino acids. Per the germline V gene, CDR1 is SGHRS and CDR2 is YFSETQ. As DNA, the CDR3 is TGCGCCAGCAGCTTGGAACAGGGAGTAGGAGAGCAGTACTTC. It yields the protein CASSLEQGVGEQYF.

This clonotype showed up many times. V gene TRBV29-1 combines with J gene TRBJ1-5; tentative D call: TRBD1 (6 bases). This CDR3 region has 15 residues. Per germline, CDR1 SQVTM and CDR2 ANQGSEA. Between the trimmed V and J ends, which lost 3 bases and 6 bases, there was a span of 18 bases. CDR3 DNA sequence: TGCAGCGTTGAGACGGGCAGGGGCCTATCTCAGCCCCAGCATTTT. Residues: CSVETGRGLSQPQHF.

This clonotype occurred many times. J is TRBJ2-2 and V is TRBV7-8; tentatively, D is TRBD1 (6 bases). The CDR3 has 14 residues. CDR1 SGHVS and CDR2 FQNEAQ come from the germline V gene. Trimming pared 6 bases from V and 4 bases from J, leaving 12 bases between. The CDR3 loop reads CASRQQGVTGELFF. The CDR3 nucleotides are TGTGCCAGCAGGCAACAGGGAGTCACCGGGGAGCTGTTTTTT.

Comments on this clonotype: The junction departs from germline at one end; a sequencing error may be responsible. The CDR3 bases are TGTGCCAGCAGCCAAGGAAGACAGCCACGCGGGAAATCCTTC. Amino acid sequence: CASSQGRQPRGKSF. The chain uses TRBV3-1 and TRBJ1-2; a weak D match, TRBD1 (5 bases). This CDR3 contains 14 residues. CDR1 and CDR2 (germline): LGHDT, YNNKEL (reference sequence).

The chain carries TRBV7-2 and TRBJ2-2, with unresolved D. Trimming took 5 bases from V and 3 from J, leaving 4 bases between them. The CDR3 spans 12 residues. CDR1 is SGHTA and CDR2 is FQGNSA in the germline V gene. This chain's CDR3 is CASSRDTGELFF. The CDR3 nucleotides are TGTGCCAGCAGCCGCGACACCGGGGAGCTGTTTTTT.

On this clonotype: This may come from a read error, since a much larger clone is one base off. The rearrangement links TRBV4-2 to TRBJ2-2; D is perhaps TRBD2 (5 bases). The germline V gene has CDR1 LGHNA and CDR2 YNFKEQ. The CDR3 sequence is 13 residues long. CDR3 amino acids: CASSQDETGELCF. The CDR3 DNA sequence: TGTGCCAGCAGCCAAGATGAAACCGGGGAGCTGTGTTTT.

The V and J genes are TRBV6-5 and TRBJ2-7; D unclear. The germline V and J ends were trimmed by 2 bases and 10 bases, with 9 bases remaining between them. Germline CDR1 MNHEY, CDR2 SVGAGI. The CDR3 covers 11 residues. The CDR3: CASSYGPVQYF. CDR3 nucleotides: TGTGCCAGCAGTTACGGTCCTGTTCAGTACTTC.

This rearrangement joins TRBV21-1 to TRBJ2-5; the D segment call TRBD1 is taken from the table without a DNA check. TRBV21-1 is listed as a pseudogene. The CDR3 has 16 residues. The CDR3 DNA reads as TGTGCCACCCTTTTTGGCGCCCCGTCTAGGGGAGAGACCCAGTACTTC. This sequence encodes CATLFGAPSRGETQYF.

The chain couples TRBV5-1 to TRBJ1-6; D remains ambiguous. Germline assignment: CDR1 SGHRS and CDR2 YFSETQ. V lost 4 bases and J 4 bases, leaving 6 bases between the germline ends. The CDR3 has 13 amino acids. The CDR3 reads CASSKGYNSPLHF. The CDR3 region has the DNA TGCGCCAGCAGCAAGGGTTATAATTCACCCCTCCACTTT. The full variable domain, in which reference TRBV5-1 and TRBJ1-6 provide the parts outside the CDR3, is KAGVTQTPRYLIKTRGQQVTLSCSPISGHRSVSWYQQTPGQGLQFLFEYFSETQRNKGNFPGRFSGRQFSNSRSEMNVSTLELGDSALYLCASSKGYNSPLHFGNGTRLTVT.

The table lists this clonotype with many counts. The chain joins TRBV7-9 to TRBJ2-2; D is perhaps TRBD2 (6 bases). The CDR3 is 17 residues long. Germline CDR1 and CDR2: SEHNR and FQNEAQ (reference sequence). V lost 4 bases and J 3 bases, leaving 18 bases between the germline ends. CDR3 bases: TGTGCCAGCAGCTCGGTTTCCTCGGGACTCCACACCGGGGAGCTGTTTTTT. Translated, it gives CASSSVSSGLHTGELFF.

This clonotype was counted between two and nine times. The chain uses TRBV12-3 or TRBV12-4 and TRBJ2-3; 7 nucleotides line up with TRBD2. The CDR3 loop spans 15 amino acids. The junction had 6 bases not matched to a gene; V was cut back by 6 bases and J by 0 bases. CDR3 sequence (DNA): TGTGCCAGCAGATCCGATAGCGGGAGCACAGATACGCAGTATTTT. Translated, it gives CASRSDSGSTDTQYF.

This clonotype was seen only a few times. The CDR3 bases are TGTGCCAGCTCACCGAAGGGGATCGGACCCATAGCCTACGAGCAGTACTTC. It codes for CASSPKGIGPIAYEQYF. The chain employs TRBV18 and TRBJ2-7, with D possibly TRBD1 on 5 matching bases. CDR1 and CDR2 (germline): KGHSH, LQKENI. This CDR3 contains 17 residues. Trimming took 3 bases from V and 2 from J, leaving 20 bases between them.

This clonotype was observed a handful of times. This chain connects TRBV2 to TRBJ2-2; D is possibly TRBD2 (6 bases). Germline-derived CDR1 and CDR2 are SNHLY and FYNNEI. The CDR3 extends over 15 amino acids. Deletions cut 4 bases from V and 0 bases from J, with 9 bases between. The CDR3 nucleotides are TGTGCCAGCAGTGTGGGGGGACCGAACACCGGGGAGCTGTTTTTT. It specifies CASSVGGPNTGELFF.

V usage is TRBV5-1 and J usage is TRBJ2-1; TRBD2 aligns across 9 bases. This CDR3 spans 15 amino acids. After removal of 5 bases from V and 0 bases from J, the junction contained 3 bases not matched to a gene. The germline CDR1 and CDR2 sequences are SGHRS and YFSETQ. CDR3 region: CASREAGGSYNEQFF. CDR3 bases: TGCGCCAGCAGGGAAGCGGGGGGCTCCTACAATGAGCAGTTCTTC. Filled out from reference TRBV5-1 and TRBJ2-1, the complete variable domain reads KAGVTQTPRYLIKTRGQQVTLSCSPISGHRSVSWYQQTPGQGLQFLFEYFSETQRNKGNFPGRFSGRQFSNSRSEMNVSTLELGDSALYLCASREAGGSYNEQFFGPGTRLTVL.

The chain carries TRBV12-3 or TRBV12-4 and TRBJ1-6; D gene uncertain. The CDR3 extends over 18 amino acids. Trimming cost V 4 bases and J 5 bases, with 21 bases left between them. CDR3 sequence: CASSYRPLLFLNNSPLHF. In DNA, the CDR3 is TGTGCCAGCAGTTATAGGCCACTACTCTTCCTGAATAATTCACCCCTCCACTTT.

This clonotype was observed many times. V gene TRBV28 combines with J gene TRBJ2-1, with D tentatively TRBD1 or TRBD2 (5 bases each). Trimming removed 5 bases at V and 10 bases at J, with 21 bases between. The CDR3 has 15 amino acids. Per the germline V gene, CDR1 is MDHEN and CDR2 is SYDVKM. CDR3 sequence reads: CASSAAGPGLAEQFF. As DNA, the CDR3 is TGTGCCAGCAGTGCTGCAGGGCCAGGTCTAGCCGAGCAGTTCTTC.

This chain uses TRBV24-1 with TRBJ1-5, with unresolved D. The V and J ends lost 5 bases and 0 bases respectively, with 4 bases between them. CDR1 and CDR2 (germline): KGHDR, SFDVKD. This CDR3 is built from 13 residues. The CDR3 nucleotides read TGTGCCACCAGTGGGCTTAGCAATCAGCCCCAGCATTTT. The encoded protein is CATSGLSNQPQHF.

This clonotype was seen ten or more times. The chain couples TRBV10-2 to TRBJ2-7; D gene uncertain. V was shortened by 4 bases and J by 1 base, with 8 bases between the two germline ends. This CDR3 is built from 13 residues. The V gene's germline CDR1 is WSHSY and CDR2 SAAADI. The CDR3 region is CASSGWDSYEQYF. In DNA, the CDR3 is TGCGCCAGCAGTGGGTGGGATTCCTACGAGCAGTACTTC.

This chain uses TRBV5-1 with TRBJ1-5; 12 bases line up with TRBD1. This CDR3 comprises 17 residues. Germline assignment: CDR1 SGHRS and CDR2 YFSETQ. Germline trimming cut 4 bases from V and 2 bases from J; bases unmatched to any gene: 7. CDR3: CASSPGTGGAGNQPQHF. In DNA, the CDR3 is TGCGCCAGCAGCCCCGGGACAGGGGGCGCCGGCAATCAGCCCCAGCATTTT.

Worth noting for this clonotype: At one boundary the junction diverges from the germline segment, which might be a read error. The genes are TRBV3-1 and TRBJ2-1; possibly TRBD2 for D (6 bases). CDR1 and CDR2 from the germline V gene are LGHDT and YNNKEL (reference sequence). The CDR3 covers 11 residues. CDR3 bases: TGTGCCAGCAGCCAAGGGACTACGGTGGTCTTC. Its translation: CASSQGTTVVF.